The next 19 T cell receptor beta chains were all read from a single sample in a study of blood T cell repertoires in COVID-19. Sequenced by immunoSEQ multiplex PCR; TCRdb stores in-frame clones only, minus some. The sample includes about 150,000 clones, approximately 84% of them seen just once. The sequenced material came from peripheral blood. The receptors here all came from an older woman with COVID-19, enrolled during active disease.

The V and J genes are TRBV19 and TRBJ1-6, with 8 bases identical to TRBD1. The CDR3 is 20 residues long. Germline V CDR1 and CDR2: LNHDA, SQIVND (reference sequence). Trimming removed 5 bases from V and 0 bases from J; junction bases left unmatched: 15. The CDR3 reads CASSASWTGLGSSYNSPLHF. CDR3 bases: TGTGCCAGTAGTGCCAGTTGGACAGGGCTTGGGAGCTCCTATAATTCACCCCTCCACTTT.

The chain couples TRBV6-4 to TRBJ2-1, with 10 nucleotides matching TRBD2. The CDR3 is made up of 15 amino acids. CDR1 and CDR2 (germline): MRHNA, SNTAGT. The ends lost 6 bases at V and 7 bases at J; junction bases unmatched: 9. The CDR3 loop reads CASSQLAGARNEQFF. DNA of the CDR3: TGTGCCAGCAGCCAGCTAGCGGGGGCCAGGAATGAGCAGTTCTTC.

The chain carries TRBV6-5 and TRBJ1-3; maybe TRBD1 (5 bases). This CDR3 spans 14 amino acids. Germline V gene lookup returns CDR1 MNHEY and CDR2 SVGAGI. Trimming removed 6 bases from V and 1 base from J, with 10 bases in between. This CDR3 is CASRAQGSGNTIYF. The CDR3 region has the DNA TGTGCCAGCAGGGCCCAGGGATCTGGAAACACCATATATTTT.

The chain links TRBV11-2 to TRBJ1-2, with 11 bases fitting TRBD1. This CDR3 contains 17 residues. V was clipped by 1 base and J by 3 bases; unmatched bases: 7. CDR1 is SGHAT and CDR2 is FQNNGV in the germline V gene. CDR3 nucleotides: TGTGCCAGCAGCTTAGCAGGACAGGGGGCTGCCGACTATGGCTACACCTTC. This codes for CASSLAGQGAADYGYTF.

This chain joins TRBV19 and TRBJ1-6; the match to TRBD1 covers 7 bases. This CDR3 contains 13 residues. Germline values: CDR1 LNHDA, CDR2 SQIVND (reference sequence). After removal of 4 bases from V and 10 bases from J, the junction contained 4 bases not matched to a gene. As DNA, the CDR3 is TGTGCCAGTAGTACTACAGGGGACTCACCCCTCCACTTT. Translating gives CASSTTGDSPLHF.

J is TRBJ1-2 and V is TRBV6-5; the D is unclear. The V and J ends lost 0 bases and 2 bases respectively, with 13 bases between them. Germline CDR1 and CDR2: MNHEY and SVGAGI. The CDR3 runs 16 residues. The CDR3 nucleotides read TGTGCCAGCAGTTACTCGACCCCCCAGGTGAACTATGGCTACACCTTC. Its translation is CASSYSTPQVNYGYTF.

This clone was seen a few times. The chain employs TRBV29-1 and TRBJ1-2; D perhaps matches TRBD1 (5 bases). V was pared by 5 bases and J by 6 bases, with 10 bases between. From germline, CDR1 is SQVTM and CDR2 ANQGSEA. The CDR3 loop spans 11 amino acids. The CDR3 DNA sequence: TGCAGCGTTCCCAGGGTGGATGGCTACACCTTC. This gives the protein CSVPRVDGYTF.

The CDR3, as DNA: TGTGCCAGCACATTCGGGACTGAAGCTTTCTTT. Translated: CASTFGTEAFF. The chain combines TRBV12-3 or TRBV12-4 with TRBJ1-1; D unresolved. The CDR3 covers 11 residues. V was shortened by 7 bases and J by 5 bases, with 8 bases between the two germline ends.

J is TRBJ1-1 and V is TRBV15; D is unclear. Trimming pared 0 bases from V and 10 bases from J, leaving 12 bases between. The CDR3 is made up of 13 amino acids. Germline CDR1 is LNHNV and CDR2 is YYDKDF (reference sequence). CDR3 residues: CATSRDLDLGAFF. For the CDR3, the DNA is TGTGCCACCAGCAGAGACCTAGACCTGGGAGCTTTCTTT.

This clone was recorded once. The chain links TRBV4-1 to TRBJ1-5, with D perhaps matching TRBD1 (5 bases). This CDR3 is 15 amino acids long. V lost 4 bases to trimming and J lost 6 bases, with 16 bases between them. Germline values: CDR1 MGHRA, CDR2 YSYEKL. The CDR3 reads CASSPWGDGSQPQHF. In DNA form, the CDR3 reads TGCGCCAGCAGCCCCTGGGGGGATGGCAGTCAGCCCCAGCATTTT.

The J gene is TRBJ1-3, the V gene TRBV5-1; 7 positions agree with TRBD1. The CDR3 loop spans 17 amino acids. The V segment lost 4 bases and the J segment 0 bases; nucleotides outside the gene matches: 10. CDR1 and CDR2 (germline): SGHRS, YFSETQ. The CDR3 sequence is CASSPGGTVLSGNTIYF. For the CDR3, the DNA is TGCGCCAGCAGCCCAGGAGGGACAGTTCTCTCTGGAAACACCATATATTTT.

The V gene is TRBV7-3, the J gene TRBJ2-1, with D possibly matching TRBD2 (5 bases). V gave up 5 bases and J gave up 8 bases, with 19 bases separating them. In germline, CDR1 is SGHTA, CDR2 FQGTGA. CDR3 length: 15 amino acids. The chain's CDR3 is CASSKVGAVVDEQFF. DNA for the CDR3: TGTGCCAGCAGCAAAGTGGGAGCGGTGGTCGATGAGCAGTTCTTC.

The chain couples TRBV6-6 to TRBJ2-6; TRBD2 matches 8 bases. The CDR3 has 18 amino acids. Germline CDR1 MNHNY, CDR2 SVGAGI (reference sequence). V lost 5 bases to trimming and J lost 0 bases; unmatched junction nucleotides: 9. The CDR3 region has the DNA TGTGCCAGCAGTCCTTTTTTAGCGGGGTACTCTGGGGCCAACGTCCTGACTTTC. It yields the protein CASSPFLAGYSGANVLTF.

The V call is TRBV5-4, the J call TRBJ1-3, with 7 bases matching TRBD1. This CDR3 contains 15 residues. J was trimmed by 4 bases and V by 3 bases; bases with no gene match: 7. Germline lookup yields CDR1 SGHNT and CDR2 YYREEE (reference sequence). Here the CDR3 DNA reads TGTGCCAGCAGCTCGACAGGGATTCCCGGAAACACCATATATTTT. Its protein product is CASSSTGIPGNTIYF.

The rearrangement joins TRBV18 to TRBJ2-5; D gene uncertain. CDR1 is KGHSH, CDR2 LQKENI, per germline. The V end was cut by 1 base, the J end by 5 bases, with 17 bases between. The CDR3 runs 16 residues. CDR3 in DNA: TGTGCCAGCTCACCACTTGCAGCGACCGAGGCGGAGACCCAGTACTTC. Its protein is CASSPLAATEAETQYF.

The V and J genes are TRBV18 and TRBJ1-4; D unclear. The V end lost 8 bases, the J end lost 3 bases, and 16 bases lay between the germline ends. The CDR3 sequence is 15 residues long. CDR1 is KGHSH, CDR2 LQKENI, per germline. CDR3 nucleotide sequence: TGTGCCAGCGCGGGCTCCCGGACGTCTAATGAAAAACTGTTTTTT. Encoded protein: CASAGSRTSNEKLFF. Together with reference TRBV18 and TRBJ1-4, the CDR3 gives the full variable domain: NAGVMQNPRHLVRRRGQEARLRCSPMKGHSHVYWYRQLPEEGLKFMVYLQKENIIDESGMPKERFSAEFPKEGPSILRIQQVVRGDSAAYFCASAGSRTSNEKLFFGSGTQLSVL.

This chain connects TRBV5-1 to TRBJ2-2, with no clear D. Trimming removed 0 bases from V and 1 base from J, with 7 bases in between. The CDR3 covers 15 residues. Germline V gene sequence: CDR1 SGHRS, CDR2 YFSETQ. The CDR3 reads CASSLELLNTGELFF. In DNA form, the CDR3 reads TGCGCCAGCAGCTTGGAATTATTGAACACCGGGGAGCTGTTTTTT.

This chain uses TRBV5-4 with TRBJ1-2; TRBD1 agrees at 7 bases. The germline CDR1 and CDR2 sequences are SGHNT and YYREEE (reference sequence). The V segment lost 7 bases and the J segment 4 bases; nucleotides outside the gene matches: 10. CDR3 length equals 14 residues. CDR3 amino acids: CASATGQFSYGYTF. The CDR3 nucleotides read TGTGCCAGCGCCACGGGACAGTTTAGCTATGGCTACACCTTC. Using reference TRBV5-4 and TRBJ1-2 for the parts outside the CDR3, the full variable domain is ETGVTQSPTHLIKTRGQQVTLRCSSQSGHNTVSWYQQALGQGPQFIFQYYREEENGRGNFPPRFSGLQFPNYSSELNVNALELDDSALYLCASATGQFSYGYTFGSGTRLTVV.

V gene TRBV5-6 combines with J gene TRBJ1-1; 8 positions agree with TRBD1. CDR3 length equals 15 residues. Unmatched junction bases numbered 10, after V lost 4 bases and J lost 5 bases. Germline CDR1 SGHDT, CDR2 YYEEEE. The CDR3 sequence is CASSPAGQGGTEAFF. In nucleotides, the CDR3 is TGTGCCAGCAGCCCGGCAGGACAGGGAGGTACTGAAGCTTTCTTT. The full variable domain, its missing parts supplied by reference TRBV5-6 and TRBJ1-1, is DAGVTQSPTHLIKTRGQQVTLRCSPKSGHDTVSWYQQALGQGPQFIFQYYEEEERQRGNFPDRFSGHQFPNYSSELNVNALLLGDSALYLCASSPAGQGGTEAFFGQGTRLTVV.